What follows are 3 T cell receptor beta chains derived from one specimen sequenced in a study of T cell responses to AZD1222 COVID-19 vaccine. The assay was immunoSEQ multiplex PCR, and TCRdb's table has in-frame clones only and misses some. The sample carries 92,000 or so clones, around 90% recorded once. The sample in question was peripheral blood, obtained on day 0 of AZD1222 vaccination. These receptors were collected from an adult in good health.

The rearrangement joins TRBV9 to TRBJ1-2, with TRBD1 identical over 7 bases. J lost 8 bases, V lost 4 bases, and 8 bases had no gene match. The germline V gene has CDR1 SGDLS and CDR2 YYNGEE. The CDR3 length is 13 residues. The CDR3 bases are TGTGCCAGCAGCTCAGACAGGGATAGGGGCTACACCTTC. Residues: CASSSDRDRGYTF.

The chain combines TRBV4-3 with TRBJ2-6; tentatively, D is TRBD1 (6 bases). The CDR3 length is 19 residues. The V and J ends lost 0 bases and 0 bases respectively, with 15 bases between them. The V gene's germline CDR1 is LGHNA and CDR2 YSLEER. This chain's CDR3 is CASSQEYDRKHSGANVLTF. Written as DNA, the CDR3 is TGCGCCAGCAGCCAAGAATACGACAGGAAACACTCTGGGGCCAACGTCCTGACTTTC.

The V call is TRBV27, the J call TRBJ2-3; possible D gene TRBD2, 6 bases. Between the trimmed V and J ends, which lost 5 bases and 5 bases, there was a span of 14 bases. CDR1 and CDR2 from the germline V gene are MNHEY and SMNVEV (reference sequence). The CDR3 length is 14 residues. The CDR3 region has the DNA TGTGCCAGCAGTATCAACTTTAGCGGAGATACGCAGTATTTT. Protein sequence: CASSINFSGDTQYF.